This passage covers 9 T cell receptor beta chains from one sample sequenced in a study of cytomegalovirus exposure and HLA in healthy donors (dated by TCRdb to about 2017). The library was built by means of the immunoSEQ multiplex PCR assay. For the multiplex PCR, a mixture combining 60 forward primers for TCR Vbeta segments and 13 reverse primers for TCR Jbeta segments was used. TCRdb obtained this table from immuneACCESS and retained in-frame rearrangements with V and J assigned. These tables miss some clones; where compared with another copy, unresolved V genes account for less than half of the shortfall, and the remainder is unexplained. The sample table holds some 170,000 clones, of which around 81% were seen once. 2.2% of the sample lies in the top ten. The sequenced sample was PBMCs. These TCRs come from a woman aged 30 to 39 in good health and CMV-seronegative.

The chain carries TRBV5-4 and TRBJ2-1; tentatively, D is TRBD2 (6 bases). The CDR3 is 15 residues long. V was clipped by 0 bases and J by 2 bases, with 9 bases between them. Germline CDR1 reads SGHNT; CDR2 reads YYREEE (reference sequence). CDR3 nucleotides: TGTGCCAGCAGCTTGGGGGGGGTCGCCTACAATGAGCAGTTCTTC. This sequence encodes CASSLGGVAYNEQFF.

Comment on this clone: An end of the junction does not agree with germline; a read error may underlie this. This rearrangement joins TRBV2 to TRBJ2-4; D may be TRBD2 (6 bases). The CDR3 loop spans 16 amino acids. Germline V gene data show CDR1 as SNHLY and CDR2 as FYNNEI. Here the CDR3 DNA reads TGTGCCAGCAGCAAGGTGGTGGGAGGAGGCAAAAACAGTCAGTACTTC. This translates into CASSKVVGGGKNSQYF.

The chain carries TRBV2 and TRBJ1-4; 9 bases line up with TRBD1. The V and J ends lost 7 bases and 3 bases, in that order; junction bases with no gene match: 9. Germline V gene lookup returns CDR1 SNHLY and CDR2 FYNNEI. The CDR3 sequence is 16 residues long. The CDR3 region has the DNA TGTGCCAGCATTACAGGGGGCGCGTCCCCTAATGAAAAACTGTTTTTT. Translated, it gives CASITGGASPNEKLFF.

This CDR3 reads CASSLAGTSQGVAQYF. In DNA, the CDR3 is TGCGCCAGCAGCTTGGCAGGGACCTCACAGGGCGTGGCCCAGTACTTC. The gene calls are TRBV5-1 and TRBJ2-5; possibly TRBD1 for D (6 bases). With 0 bases removed from V and 9 bases from J, the gap between germline ends came to 21 bases. Germline V gene sequence: CDR1 SGHRS, CDR2 YFSETQ. The CDR3 totals 16 residues.

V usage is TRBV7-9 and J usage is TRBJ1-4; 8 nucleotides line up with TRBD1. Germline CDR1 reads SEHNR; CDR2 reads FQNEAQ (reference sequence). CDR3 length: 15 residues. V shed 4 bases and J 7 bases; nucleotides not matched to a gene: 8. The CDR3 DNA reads TGTGCCAGCAGCTCCGGGTCAGGGGGCTTTGAAAAACTGTTTTTT. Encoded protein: CASSSGSGGFEKLFF.

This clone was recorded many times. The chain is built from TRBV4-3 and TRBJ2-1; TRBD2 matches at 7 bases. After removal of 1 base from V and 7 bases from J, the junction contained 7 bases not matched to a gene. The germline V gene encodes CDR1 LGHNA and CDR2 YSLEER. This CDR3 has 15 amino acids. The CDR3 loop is CASSQVRGDINEQFF. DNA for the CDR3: TGCGCCAGCAGCCAAGTTCGGGGGGATATTAATGAGCAGTTCTTC.

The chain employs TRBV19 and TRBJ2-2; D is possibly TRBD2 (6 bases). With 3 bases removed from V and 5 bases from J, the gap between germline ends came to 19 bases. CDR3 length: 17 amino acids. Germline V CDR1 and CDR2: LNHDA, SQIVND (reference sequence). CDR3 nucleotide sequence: TGTGCCAGTAGTATTGTCTTGCGACGGAGGGCAACCGGGGAGCTGTTTTTT. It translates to CASSIVLRRRATGELFF.

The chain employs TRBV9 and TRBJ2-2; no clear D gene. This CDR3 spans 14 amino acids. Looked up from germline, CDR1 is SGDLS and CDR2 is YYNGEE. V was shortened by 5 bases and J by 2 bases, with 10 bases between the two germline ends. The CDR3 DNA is TGTGCCAGCAGTACCAGTAGCAACACCGGGGAGCTGTTTTTT. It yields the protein CASSTSSNTGELFF.

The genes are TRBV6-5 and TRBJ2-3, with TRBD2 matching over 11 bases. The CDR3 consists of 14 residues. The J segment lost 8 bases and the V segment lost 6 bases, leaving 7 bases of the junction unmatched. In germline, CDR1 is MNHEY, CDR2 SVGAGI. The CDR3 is CASRSLAGGGTQYF. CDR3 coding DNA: TGTGCCAGCAGGTCGCTAGCGGGGGGAGGTACGCAGTATTTT.